A single sample is the source of the 21 T cell receptor beta chains below, sequenced in a study of cytomegalovirus exposure and HLA in healthy donors. Use of 60 Vbeta and 13 Jbeta primers characterized the PCR. Sequencing was performed with immunoSEQ multiplex PCR; in TCRdb, only in-frame clones are kept and a portion is missing. The sample shows about 190,000 clones, 75% to 85% of them seen only once. Input material: PBMCs. All receptors derive from a woman younger than 35 in good health and CMV-seropositive.

In its sample, this clone was seen a few times. The V call is TRBV6-5, the J call TRBJ2-7, with D perhaps matching TRBD1 (5 bases). The V and J ends lost 6 bases and 0 bases respectively, with 12 bases between them. This CDR3 comprises 14 residues. The germline CDR1 and CDR2 sequences are MNHEY and SVGAGI. The CDR3 bases are TGTGCCAGCAGGGACACTTCTAGCTCCTACGAGCAGTACTTC. Its protein is CASRDTSSSYEQYF.

The chain combines TRBV6-1 with TRBJ1-4; D perhaps matches TRBD1 (6 bases). The CDR3 sequence is 14 residues long. Trimming removed 6 bases from V and 0 bases from J, with 8 bases in between. The germline CDR1 and CDR2 sequences are MNHNS and SASEGT. CDR3 nucleotides: TGTGCCAGCAGGGGGGCGACAACTAATGAAAAACTGTTTTTT. It translates to CASRGATTNEKLFF.

The V gene is TRBV7-3, the J gene TRBJ2-1; 10 bases map to TRBD2. The trim removed 3 bases at V and 6 bases at J, leaving 8 bases unmatched. The CDR3 has 16 residues. The germline V gene has CDR1 SGHTA and CDR2 FQGTGA. CDR3 loop: CASSFFSGGTGNEQFF. The DNA for the CDR3 is TGTGCCAGCAGCTTTTTTAGCGGGGGGACCGGCAATGAGCAGTTCTTC.

The chain couples TRBV18 to TRBJ2-7, with 8 bases identical to TRBD1. V lost 6 bases, J lost 7 bases, and 11 bases stayed unmatched. Germline V gene data show CDR1 as KGHSH and CDR2 as LQKENI. The CDR3 length is 14 residues. CDR3 bases: TGTGCCAGCTCGAAGTCCGGACAGGGAGGAGAGCAGTACTTC. It is translated as CASSKSGQGGEQYF.

The V and J genes are TRBV2 and TRBJ1-2, with TRBD1 matching 8 bases. V trimming: 4 bases; J trimming: 5 bases; junction bases outside the gene matches: 3. The CDR3 length is 13 residues. Germline V gives CDR1 SNHLY, CDR2 FYNNEI. The CDR3 loop is CASSVRQGYGYTF. In nucleotides, the CDR3 is TGTGCCAGCAGTGTTAGACAGGGGTATGGCTACACCTTC.

This sequence joins TRBV6-5 and TRBJ1-1; TRBD1 matches 7 bases. Germline V gives CDR1 MNHEY, CDR2 SVGAGI. The CDR3 contains 15 residues. The trim removed 1 base at V and 1 base at J, leaving 3 bases unmatched. The CDR3 DNA follows: TGTGCCAGCAGTTACTTCAACAGGGGGAACACTGAAGCTTTCTTT. It yields the protein CASSYFNRGNTEAFF.

The chain couples TRBV5-1 to TRBJ2-7; 10 bases align to TRBD2. CDR1 SGHRS and CDR2 YFSETQ come from the germline V gene. Unmatched junction bases numbered 7, after V lost 4 bases and J lost 0 bases. The CDR3 sequence is 16 residues long. CDR3 residues: CASSLDSGGTSYEQYF. In DNA, the CDR3 is TGCGCCAGCAGCCTCGATAGCGGGGGGACCTCCTACGAGCAGTACTTC.

The chain combines TRBV7-9 with TRBJ1-2, with D perhaps TRBD1 (6 bases). The V end was cut by 6 bases, the J end by 2 bases, with 19 bases between. Looked up from germline, CDR1 is SEHNR and CDR2 is FQNEAQ (reference sequence). This CDR3 contains 16 residues. CDR3 nucleotides: TGTGCCAGCAGACCCGGTGGGGGGGCGCGAAACTATGGCTACACCTTC. Its translation is CASRPGGGARNYGYTF.

The chain links TRBV29-1 to TRBJ2-7; the match to TRBD1 covers 7 bases. The length of the CDR3 is 12 residues. V dropped 7 bases and J dropped 6; count of bases not matched to a gene: 9. Germline V CDR1 and CDR2: SQVTM, ANQGSEA. CDR3 bases: TGCAGCGGGCTCACAGGGGCCGGCGAGCAGTACTTC. This encodes CSGLTGAGEQYF.

The V and J genes are TRBV27 and TRBJ2-3; D may be TRBD2 (7 bases). V lost 2 bases and J lost 1, with 16 bases in between. From germline, CDR1 is MNHEY and CDR2 SMNVEV (reference sequence). The CDR3 runs to 17 residues. CDR3: CASSLPLRGGRTDTQYF. In nucleotides, the CDR3 is TGTGCCAGCAGTTTACCCCTTAGGGGGGGCCGCACAGATACGCAGTATTTT.

This chain joins TRBV19 and TRBJ2-2; 12 bases map to TRBD1. The CDR3 has 14 residues. Per the germline V gene, CDR1 is LNHDA and CDR2 is SQIVND (reference sequence). V dropped 8 bases and J dropped 4; count of bases not matched to a gene: 2. The chain's CDR3 is CASLGQGATGELFF. In DNA form, the CDR3 reads TGTGCCAGTTTGGGACAGGGGGCCACCGGGGAGCTGTTTTTT.

For this clone: The same CDR3 also results from other DNA sequences found in this sample. The V and J genes are TRBV5-1 and TRBJ2-5; 10 bases align to TRBD2. Germline CDR1 is SGHRS and CDR2 is YFSETQ. CDR3 length equals 15 residues. Germline trimming cut 0 bases from V and 1 base from J; bases unmatched to any gene: 0. The CDR3 sequence: CASSLASGGQETQYF. The CDR3 DNA sequence: TGCGCCAGCAGCTTGGCTAGCGGGGGCCAAGAGACCCAGTACTTC.

This chain uses TRBV27 with TRBJ2-2, with TRBD2 matching 10 bases. V lost 7 bases, J lost 6 bases, and 11 bases stayed unmatched. The CDR3 sequence is 16 residues long. Germline-derived CDR1 and CDR2 are MNHEY and SMNVEV (reference sequence). The CDR3 nucleotides are TGTGCCAGCACCAGTCCTAGCGGGGGATCCGCCGGGGAGCTGTTTTTT. The encoded protein is CASTSPSGGSAGELFF.

CDR3 sequence (DNA): TGCGCCAGCTATCAGGACAGATTTTCACCCCTCCACTTT. Translation: CASYQDRFSPLHF. The chain employs TRBV5-1 and TRBJ1-6; D might be TRBD1 (6 bases). V lost 7 bases and J 9 bases, leaving 14 bases between the germline ends. There are 13 residues in the CDR3. The V gene's germline CDR1 is SGHRS and CDR2 YFSETQ.

V gene TRBV5-1 combines with J gene TRBJ2-1; 8 positions agree with TRBD1. This CDR3 spans 18 amino acids. The V gene's germline CDR1 is SGHRS and CDR2 YFSETQ. The trim removed 1 base at V and 4 bases at J, leaving 13 bases unmatched. The CDR3 coding sequence is TGCGCCAGCAGCTTGTCCTGGGGGTTAGGACAGGGATACAATGAGCAGTTCTTC. Amino acid sequence: CASSLSWGLGQGYNEQFF.

J is TRBJ1-6 and V is TRBV5-1, with 8 positions matching TRBD1. The trim removed 6 bases at V and 2 bases at J, leaving 7 bases unmatched. This CDR3 is built from 16 residues. Germline assignment: CDR1 SGHRS and CDR2 YFSETQ. CDR3 coding DNA: TGCGCCAGCAAAGAGAACAGGGGGGCCTATAATTCACCCCTCCACTTT. This gives the protein CASKENRGAYNSPLHF.

The chain is built from TRBV7-8 and TRBJ1-1, with 8 bases identical to TRBD1. CDR1 is SGHVS, CDR2 FQNEAQ, per germline. V trimming: 4 bases; J trimming: 2 bases; junction bases outside the gene matches: 3. The CDR3 covers 14 residues. The CDR3 DNA follows: TGTGCCAGCAGCTGGGACAGGTACAACACTGAAGCTTTCTTT. Amino acid sequence: CASSWDRYNTEAFF. The full variable domain, its missing parts supplied by reference TRBV7-8 and TRBJ1-1, is GAGVSQSPRYKVAKRGQDVALRCDPISGHVSLFWYQQALGQGPEFLTYFQNEAQLDKSGLPSDRFFAERPEGSVSTLKIQRTQQEDSAVYLCASSWDRYNTEAFFGQGTRLTVV.

The V and J genes are TRBV15 and TRBJ1-6; D unresolved. Germline-derived CDR1 and CDR2 are LNHNV and YYDKDF (reference sequence). V lost 3 bases to trimming and J lost 5 bases, with 8 bases between them. CDR3 length equals 14 residues. The chain's CDR3 is CATSRQANNSPLHF. In DNA form, the CDR3 reads TGTGCCACCAGCAGGCAGGCAAATAATTCACCCCTCCACTTT.

The CDR3 is CASSVGTAIYEQYF. CDR3 nucleotides: TGTGCCAGCAGCGTCGGGACAGCGATCTACGAGCAGTACTTC. The V gene is TRBV9, the J gene TRBJ2-7; 7 bases map to TRBD1. V shed 2 bases, J shed 3 bases, and the junction held 5 bases outside the gene matches. CDR3 size: 14 residues. From germline, CDR1 is SGDLS and CDR2 YYNGEE.

The chain employs TRBV7-9 and TRBJ2-5, with 8 bases fitting TRBD1. V lost 5 bases and J lost 4; bases outside the gene matches: 9. The CDR3 covers 15 residues. Germline CDR1 and CDR2: SEHNR and FQNEAQ (reference sequence). CDR3 bases: TGTGCCAGCAGCAAGCGACAGGGGCTGGGAGAGACCCAGTACTTC. Amino acid sequence: CASSKRQGLGETQYF.

The chain recombines TRBV7-6 with TRBJ1-2; possible D gene TRBD1, 6 bases. V shed 5 bases and J shed 6 bases, with 19 bases lying between them. The germline CDR1 and CDR2 sequences are SGHVS and FNYEAQ. The CDR3 length is 15 residues. The CDR3 sequence is CASSQGWRGRDGYTF. Written as DNA, the CDR3 is TGTGCCAGCAGCCAAGGTTGGCGGGGGCGAGATGGCTACACCTTC.